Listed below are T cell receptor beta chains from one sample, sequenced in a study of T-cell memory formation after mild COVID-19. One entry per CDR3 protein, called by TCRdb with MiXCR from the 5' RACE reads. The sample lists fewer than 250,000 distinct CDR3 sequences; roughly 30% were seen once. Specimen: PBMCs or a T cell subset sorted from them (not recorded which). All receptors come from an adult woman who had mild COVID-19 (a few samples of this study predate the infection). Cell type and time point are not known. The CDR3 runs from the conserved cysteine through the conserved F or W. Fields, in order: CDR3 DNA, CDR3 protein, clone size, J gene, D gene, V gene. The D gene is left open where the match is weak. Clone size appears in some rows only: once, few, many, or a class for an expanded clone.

TGTGCCACCGGAGGCGATCAGCCCCAGCATTTT | CATGGDQPQHF | - | TRBJ1-5 | - | TRBV24-1
TGTGCCAGCACTAGGACAGGGGGAAGCACTGAAGCTTTCTTT | CASTRTGGSTEAFF | few | TRBJ1-1 | TRBD1 | TRBV12-3/TRBV12-4
TGTTCCACCACTAGAGACGGAACCTCTAACTATGGCTACACCTTC | CSTTRDGTSNYGYTF | once | TRBJ1-2 | - | TRBV24-1
TGTGCCAGCAGCCCATCAAATAGGGGGGAGTACCAAGAGACCCAGTACTTC | CASSPSNRGEYQETQYF | few | TRBJ2-5 | - | TRBV27
TGTGCCAGCAGCCCCCGACGACAGGGGCCCACTGAAGCTTTCTTT | CASSPRRQGPTEAFF | - | TRBJ1-1 | TRBD1 | TRBV7-9
TGCGCCAGCAGCTTAGGAGAGCCCTATGGCTACACCTTC | CASSLGEPYGYTF | - | TRBJ1-2 | - | TRBV5-1
TGTGCCAGCAGCTTAGGAGCGGGAGCCTACGAGCAGTACTTC | CASSLGAGAYEQYF | many | TRBJ2-7 | TRBD2 | TRBV7-9
TGTGCCAGCAGCTCCCGCGGGGGGGCCCCCTACAATGAGCAGTTCTTC | CASSSRGGAPYNEQFF | - | TRBJ2-1 | TRBD2 | TRBV7-9
TGTGCCAGCAGTCTGGACAGGTTCAGCTATGGCTACACCTTC | CASSLDRFSYGYTF | - | TRBJ1-2 | TRBD1 | TRBV6-1
TGTGCCAGCAGCCCGCGACTGGGGGCAGCAGGGAGCACAGATACGCAGTATTTT | CASSPRLGAAGSTDTQYF | many | TRBJ2-3 | - | TRBV7-8
TGCAGCGTTGAAAGGGCCCCTTTCAATGAGCAGTTCTTC | CSVERAPFNEQFF | - | TRBJ2-1 | - | TRBV29-1
TGTGCCAGCAGCTTACCTAGCGGGAGGTTTCACAATGAGCAGTTCTTC | CASSLPSGRFHNEQFF | - | TRBJ2-1 | TRBD2 | TRBV7-9
TGTGCCAGCAGTTTCGGGGTGGGGATGCGAAAAAAACTGTTTTTT | CASSFGVGMRKKLFF | - | TRBJ1-4 | - | TRBV12-3/TRBV12-4
TGCGCCAGCAGCCGGAACCCGCCAGGGGTGGGAGAGACCCAGTACTTC | CASSRNPPGVGETQYF | - | TRBJ2-5 | - | TRBV5-1
TGTGCCAGCAGCTTAGCCGGGGGCCCGGGGGCTGAAGCTTTCTTT | CASSLAGGPGAEAFF | - | TRBJ1-1 | - | TRBV7-9